Given below is one T cell receptor beta chain in context. Its target is unknown. This entry is derived from a study of cytomegalovirus exposure and HLA in healthy donors. Study-wide context: Early released data comprised 80 million to 100 million unique TCRs from HLA-typed donors. General study findings and limits: TRBV6-2, TRBV6-3 and some other V segments were excluded as indistinguishable.

The germline V and J ends were trimmed by 2 bases and 1 base, with 12 bases remaining between them. The CDR3 covers 15 residues. Germline CDR1 SGHDN, CDR2 FVKESK. The PCR had 60 Vbeta and 13 Jbeta primers. Profiled with immunoSEQ multiplex PCR; TCRdb holds only in-frame clones, not every one. The sample shows under 300,000 clones, 70% to 90% of them seen only once. J is TRBJ2-7 and V is TRBV14, with D maybe TRBD2 (6 bases). Sequenced material: PBMCs. The clonotype comes from an older woman in good health and CMV-seropositive. In DNA form, the CDR3 reads TGTGCCAGCAGCCAATTCCGGGGGAAGTCCTACGAGCAGTACTTC. Protein: CASSQFRGKSYEQYF.